This T cell receptor (beta chain) was observed in a study of blood T cell repertoires in COVID-19. Germline V gene lookup returns CDR1 SGHRS and CDR2 YFSETQ. CDR3 length: 15 residues. V was cut by 0 bases and J by 0 bases, with 9 bases left in between. Here immunoSEQ multiplex PCR was the method, and the copy in TCRdb shows in-frame clones only, minus some. Of fewer than 300,000 clones in the sample, 88% were seen once. This clonotype was obtained from a young man with active or convalescent COVID-19. Source material: peripheral blood. This chain links TRBV5-1 with TRBJ1-2; no definite D call. Written as DNA, the CDR3 is TGCGCCAGCAGCTTGGACCCCCCAGCTAACTATGGCTACACCTTC. This encodes CASSLDPPANYGYTF.